This entry lists 32 T cell receptor beta chains sequenced from one sample in a study of identical twins. TCRdb processed the 5' RACE reads anew with MiXCR; each CDR3 protein has one entry. The sample holds 600,000 to 700,000 distinct CDR3 sequences, roughly 20% seen once. The same data also contributed to another study, on T cells expressing NK-cell markers.

The specimen was PBMCs. Every receptor here comes from a woman aged 18-30 years in good health.

At least ten counts were recorded for this clonotype. This chain joins TRBV29-1 and TRBJ1-1; D call uncertain. Germline V gene lookup returns CDR1 SQVTM and CDR2 ANQGSEA. V lost 7 bases, J lost 2 bases, and 5 bases lay in between. There are 10 residues in the CDR3. CDR3 nucleotides: TGCAGCGCAACCAACACTGAAGCTTTCTTT. Amino acid sequence: CSATNTEAFF.

This clonotype has a count of ten or more. The chain has TRBV5-1 and TRBJ2-3; a possible D gene is TRBD1 (5 bases). The CDR3 loop spans 17 amino acids. CDR1 and CDR2 from the germline V gene are SGHRS and YFSETQ. Between the trimmed V and J ends, which lost 1 base and 1 base, there was a span of 16 bases. The CDR3 DNA sequence: TGCGCCAGCAGCTTGTCGACAGTATCACGGGGCACAGATACGCAGTATTTT. Protein sequence: CASSLSTVSRGTDTQYF.

This clonotype was seen only a few times. V gene TRBV24-1 combines with J gene TRBJ2-3; the D gene is possibly TRBD2 (5 bases). Germline CDR1 KGHDR, CDR2 SFDVKD. Trimming removed 6 bases from V and 0 bases from J, with 12 bases in between. The CDR3 length is 15 residues. CDR3 in amino acids: CATSPGVSSTDTQYF. The DNA of the CDR3 is TGTGCCACCAGTCCCGGGGTTTCTAGCACAGATACGCAGTATTTT.

In DNA form, the CDR3 reads TGTGCCAGCAGCTCCTCGACAGGGGAAGGCTACACCTTC. Translating it yields CASSSSTGEGYTF. The V call is TRBV7-9, the J call TRBJ1-2; 8 bases agree with TRBD1. Germline V gene sequence: CDR1 SEHNR, CDR2 FQNEAQ (reference sequence). J lost 8 bases, V lost 4 bases, and 6 bases had no gene match. The CDR3 totals 13 residues.

Only a few counts were recorded for this clonotype. The chain recombines TRBV29-1 with TRBJ2-1, with TRBD2 matching over 9 bases. With 7 bases clipped from V and 9 bases from J, the junction kept 22 bases outside the gene matches. CDR1 and CDR2 (germline): SQVTM, ANQGSEA. This CDR3 comprises 17 residues. The CDR3 sequence: CSADKNGLAGLTSEQFF. The CDR3 coding sequence is TGCAGCGCTGACAAAAACGGGCTAGCGGGGCTTACAAGTGAGCAGTTCTTC.

This clonotype was detected only a few times. V is TRBV20-1 and J is TRBJ2-7, with D maybe TRBD2 (6 bases). V was trimmed by 3 bases and J by 3 bases, leaving 15 bases between them. The CDR3 sequence is 14 residues long. Germline CDR1 is DFQATT and CDR2 is SNEGSKA (reference sequence). CDR3 residues: CSASGGRIDYEQYF. The CDR3 DNA reads as TGCAGTGCTAGTGGAGGGAGAATAGACTACGAGCAGTACTTC.

The sample holds many counts of this clonotype. The genes are TRBV5-5 and TRBJ2-1; no clear D. Trimming cost V 0 bases and J 3 bases, with 13 bases left between them. This CDR3 comprises 16 residues. CDR1 and CDR2 from the germline V gene are SGHKS and YYEKEE (reference sequence). The CDR3 sequence: CASSLGPALDYNEQFF. CDR3 nucleotide sequence: TGTGCCAGCAGCTTGGGACCCGCGCTTGACTACAATGAGCAGTTCTTC.

The rearrangement joins TRBV20-1 to TRBJ2-2; 11 bases line up with TRBD2. Trimming removed 1 base from V and 7 bases from J; junction bases left unmatched: 14. The CDR3 extends over 18 amino acids. Germline V gene data show CDR1 as DFQATT and CDR2 as SNEGSKA (reference sequence). The CDR3 bases are TGCAGTGCTAGAGTATGGCCGCTAGCGGGAGGCGGCGTCGGGGAGCTGTTTTTT. It is translated as CSARVWPLAGGGVGELFF.

V is TRBV10-1 and J is TRBJ2-7, with D hard to call. Germline assignment: CDR1 WNHNN and CDR2 SYGVQD (reference sequence). The CDR3 has 13 amino acids. The ends were cut back, 0 bases at V and 4 bases at J, with 7 bases in the middle. DNA for the CDR3: TGCGCCAGCAGTGAGTCCGCAGCATACGAGCAGTACTTC. Its translation is CASSESAAYEQYF.

The chain uses TRBV20-1 and TRBJ2-3, with D perhaps assigned TRBD1 or TRBD2 (5 bases each). There are 14 residues in the CDR3. The V and J ends lost 8 bases and 3 bases respectively, with 18 bases between them. Looked up from germline, CDR1 is DFQATT and CDR2 is SNEGSKA (reference sequence). The CDR3 spells CSTQGVRRTDTQYF. The DNA of the CDR3 is TGCAGTACTCAGGGAGTGAGGAGGACAGATACGCAGTATTTT.

Details on this clonotype: The junction shows a germline mismatch at one end, possibly a read error. This sequence joins TRBV12-3 or TRBV12-4 and TRBJ2-1; the D gene is possibly TRBD2 (6 bases). The length of the CDR3 is 17 residues. This chain's CDR3 is CAISSRRGGAKYNEQFF. The CDR3 DNA reads as TGTGCCATCAGTTCCCGAAGGGGCGGGGCTAAATACAATGAGCAGTTCTTC.

This clonotype has ten or more counts. J is TRBJ2-1 and V is TRBV7-2; D remains ambiguous. The CDR3 covers 12 residues. CDR1 is SGHTA and CDR2 is FQGNSA in the germline V gene. The germline V and J ends were trimmed by 1 base and 11 bases, with 9 bases remaining between them. CDR3 bases: TGTGCCAGCAGCTTAGTCGGCAGGAAGCAGTTCTTC. The encoded protein is CASSLVGRKQFF. Variable domain in full (rest from reference TRBV7-2 and TRBJ2-1): GAGVSQSPSNKVTEKGKDVELRCDPISGHTALYWYRQSLGQGLEFLIYFQGNSAPDKSGLPSDRFSAERTGGSVSTLTIQRTQQEDSAVYLCASSLVGRKQFFGPGTRLTVL.

This clonotype appeared many times. The chain employs TRBV4-1 and TRBJ1-1; TRBD1 might be the D (5 bases). V was clipped by 0 bases and J by 10 bases, with 21 bases between them. Germline V gene data show CDR1 as MGHRA and CDR2 as YSYEKL. This CDR3 region has 16 residues. Written as DNA, the CDR3 is TGCGCCAGCAGCCAAGAAGGGTACAGGACCTATGAAGGAGCTTTCTTT. Translating it yields CASSQEGYRTYEGAFF.

The V gene is TRBV20-1, the J gene TRBJ2-5; 8 nucleotides align to TRBD1. Germline trimming cut 3 bases from V and 2 bases from J; bases unmatched to any gene: 8. The germline CDR1 and CDR2 sequences are DFQATT and SNEGSKA (reference sequence). The CDR3 has 15 residues. This CDR3 is CSASRRTGTQETQYF. Here the CDR3 DNA reads TGCAGTGCTAGTCGAAGGACAGGGACACAAGAGACCCAGTACTTC.

The chain is built from TRBV20-1 and TRBJ2-5; D is perhaps TRBD2 (5 bases). This CDR3 region has 15 residues. Germline-derived CDR1 and CDR2 are DFQATT and SNEGSKA (reference sequence). Trimming stripped 1 base from V and 4 bases from J, with 16 bases between. The CDR3 nucleotides are TGCAGTGCTAGAGCGAGCGGCATAGCCCGAGAGACCCAGTACTTC. Encoded protein: CSARASGIARETQYF.

The J gene is TRBJ2-5, the V gene TRBV7-2; the D is unclear. The CDR3 has 14 amino acids. Germline-derived CDR1 and CDR2 are SGHTA and FQGNSA. The V and J ends lost 2 bases and 0 bases respectively, with 7 bases between them. This chain's CDR3 is CASSLSRHQETQYF. CDR3 nucleotides: TGTGCCAGCAGCTTATCGCGACACCAAGAGACCCAGTACTTC.

The rearrangement joins TRBV7-9 to TRBJ1-1; the D is unclear. The germline V and J ends were trimmed by 6 bases and 0 bases, with 20 bases remaining between them. Per the germline V gene, CDR1 is SEHNR and CDR2 is FQNEAQ (reference sequence). The CDR3 runs to 17 residues. The CDR3 sequence is CASSPRRITAMNTEAFF. CDR3 bases: TGTGCCAGCAGTCCACGGAGAATTACAGCTATGAACACTGAAGCTTTCTTT.

The CDR3 DNA sequence: TGTGCCAGCAGCTCCAGAGGGGTAGCGGGGGGTCGCACAGATACGCAGTATTTT. Translation gives CASSSRGVAGGRTDTQYF. The J gene is TRBJ2-3, the V gene TRBV7-6; 10 bases match TRBD2. V trimming: 4 bases; J trimming: 1 base; junction bases outside the gene matches: 11. Germline values: CDR1 SGHVS, CDR2 FNYEAQ. The CDR3 spans 18 residues.

The CDR3 region is CASSAQTSGGEQFF. DNA for the CDR3: TGTGCCAGCAGCGCTCAGACTAGCGGAGGAGAGCAGTTCTTC. The chain carries TRBV7-8 and TRBJ2-1; 9 bases are a match to TRBD2. CDR1 and CDR2 (germline): SGHVS, FQNEAQ. Trimming took 5 bases from V and 10 from J; bases not matched to a gene: 9. The CDR3 is 14 residues long.

The V call is TRBV7-8, the J call TRBJ2-1, with unresolved D. V was trimmed by 5 bases and J by 9 bases, leaving 8 bases between them. The germline CDR1 and CDR2 sequences are SGHVS and FQNEAQ. This CDR3 region has 11 residues. CDR3: CASSPFGEQFF. In DNA, the CDR3 is TGTGCCAGCAGCCCATTCGGTGAGCAGTTCTTC.

At least ten counts were recorded for this clonotype. This sequence joins TRBV5-1 and TRBJ2-3; D might be TRBD2 (5 bases). Germline CDR1 and CDR2: SGHRS and YFSETQ. This CDR3 has 16 amino acids. Trimming took 5 bases from V and 3 from J, leaving 19 bases between them. CDR3 residues: CASSFSLSGSTDTQYF. The CDR3 nucleotides are TGCGCCAGCAGTTTTTCCCTCAGCGGATCTACAGATACGCAGTATTTT. Full variable domain (rest looked up from reference TRBV5-1 and TRBJ2-3): KAGVTQTPRYLIKTRGQQVTLSCSPISGHRSVSWYQQTPGQGLQFLFEYFSETQRNKGNFPGRFSGRQFSNSRSEMNVSTLELGDSALYLCASSFSLSGSTDTQYFGPGTRLTVL.

This clonotype occurred a few times. V gene TRBV6-1 combines with J gene TRBJ1-2; D is unclear. The ends were cut back, 6 bases at V and 2 bases at J, with 10 bases in the middle. This CDR3 contains 13 residues. Germline V gives CDR1 MNHNS, CDR2 SASEGT. CDR3 loop: CASRADPNYGYTF. Written as DNA, the CDR3 is TGTGCCAGCAGGGCTGATCCGAACTATGGCTACACCTTC.

This chain links TRBV9 with TRBJ2-1; D is undetermined. The CDR3 is made up of 13 amino acids. The V and J ends lost 1 base and 6 bases respectively, with 8 bases between them. Germline lookup yields CDR1 SGDLS and CDR2 YYNGEE. CDR3: CASSVSVLNEQFF. The CDR3 nucleotides read TGTGCCAGCAGCGTATCGGTTCTCAATGAGCAGTTCTTC.

The V and J genes are TRBV7-9 and TRBJ2-7; tentative D call: TRBD2 (5 bases). Germline CDR1 SEHNR, CDR2 FQNEAQ (reference sequence). The CDR3 covers 13 residues. The V gene lost 5 bases and the J gene lost 4 bases, with 12 bases spanning the gap. In DNA, the CDR3 is TGTGCCAGCAGCCTACCGGGAATATACGAGCAGTACTTC. Its protein product is CASSLPGIYEQYF.

This rearrangement joins TRBV12-3 or TRBV12-4 to TRBJ2-1, with 9 bases lining up with TRBD2. CDR3 length equals 15 residues. V lost 2 bases and J lost 10; bases outside the gene matches: 9. Here the CDR3 DNA reads TGTGCCAGCAGTTTAAGGGCTAGCGGGGAGCAAGAGCAGTTCTTC. Amino acids: CASSLRASGEQEQFF.

This chain joins TRBV24-1 and TRBJ2-1, with 11 bases identical to TRBD2. The CDR3 covers 15 residues. CDR1 is KGHDR, CDR2 SFDVKD, per germline. After removal of 3 bases from V and 6 bases from J, the junction contained 3 bases not matched to a gene. The CDR3 here is CATSDRLAGRNEQFF. The CDR3 region has the DNA TGTGCCACCAGTGATCGACTAGCGGGACGCAATGAGCAGTTCTTC.

This clonotype has just a few counts. The V and J genes are TRBV7-6 and TRBJ1-3; 8 bases are shared with TRBD1. The ends lost 4 bases at V and 0 bases at J; junction bases unmatched: 2. CDR3 length equals 15 residues. Germline V gives CDR1 SGHVS, CDR2 FNYEAQ. CDR3 DNA sequence: TGTGCCAGCAGCTCAACAGGGGGCTCTGGAAACACCATATATTTT. Translation gives CASSSTGGSGNTIYF.

This clonotype appeared many times. This sequence joins TRBV12-3 or TRBV12-4 and TRBJ2-4; D gene ambiguous. This CDR3 has 16 amino acids. V lost 6 bases and J 0 bases, leaving 15 bases between the germline ends. CDR3 loop: CASSLSFGLAKNIQYF. As DNA, the CDR3 is TGTGCCAGCAGCCTCTCATTTGGGTTAGCCAAAAACATTCAGTACTTC.

The sample holds a few counts of this clonotype. The chain employs TRBV20-1 and TRBJ2-1; the D gene is possibly TRBD2 (5 bases). Germline CDR1 reads DFQATT; CDR2 reads SNEGSKA (reference sequence). Trimming removed 6 bases at V and 14 bases at J, with 14 bases between. There are 10 residues in the CDR3. The CDR3 coding sequence is TGCAGTGCCCTATATCGTAGCGAGTTCTTC. The encoded protein is CSALYRSEFF.

This clonotype has just a few counts. This sequence joins TRBV6-1 and TRBJ1-1; the match to TRBD1 covers 7 bases. V shed 6 bases, J shed 0 bases, and the junction held 13 bases outside the gene matches. From germline, CDR1 is MNHNS and CDR2 SASEGT. This CDR3 has 17 amino acids. CDR3 sequence (DNA): TGTGCCAGCAGAGCTCCCCGGGACAGTGTAATGAACACTGAAGCTTTCTTT. Translated, it gives CASRAPRDSVMNTEAFF.

A few counts support this clonotype. V usage is TRBV12-3 or TRBV12-4 and J usage is TRBJ2-7, with TRBD1 matching over 8 bases. This CDR3 region has 14 residues. Germline trimming cut 8 bases from V and 3 bases from J; bases unmatched to any gene: 9. This CDR3 reads CASGRTGLSYEQYF. The CDR3 region has the DNA TGTGCCAGCGGTCGGACAGGGCTAAGCTACGAGCAGTACTTC.

In regard to this clonotype: The junction departs from the called germline gene at one end, perhaps through a read error. Here the CDR3 reads CASSHGAAGTNYNEQLF. The CDR3 nucleotides read TGCGCCAGCAGCCATGGGGCGGCAGGAACCAACTACAATGAGCAGTTATTC. The chain uses TRBV4-1 and TRBJ2-1, with a weak D call TRBD1 (5 bases). The CDR3 has 17 residues. The germline V gene encodes CDR1 MGHRA and CDR2 YSYEKL.